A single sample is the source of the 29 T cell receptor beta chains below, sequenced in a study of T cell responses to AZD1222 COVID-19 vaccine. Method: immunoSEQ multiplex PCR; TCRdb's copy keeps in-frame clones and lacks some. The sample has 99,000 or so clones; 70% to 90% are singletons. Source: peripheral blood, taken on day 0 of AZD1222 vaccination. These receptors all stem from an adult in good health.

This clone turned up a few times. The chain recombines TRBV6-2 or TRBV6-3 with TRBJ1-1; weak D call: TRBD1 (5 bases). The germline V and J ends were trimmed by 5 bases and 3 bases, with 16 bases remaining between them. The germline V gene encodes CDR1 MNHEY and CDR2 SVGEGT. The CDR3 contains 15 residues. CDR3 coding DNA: TGTGCCAGCAGTACAACTCTTCCCAGGGACACTGAAGCTTTCTTT. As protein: CASSTTLPRDTEAFF.

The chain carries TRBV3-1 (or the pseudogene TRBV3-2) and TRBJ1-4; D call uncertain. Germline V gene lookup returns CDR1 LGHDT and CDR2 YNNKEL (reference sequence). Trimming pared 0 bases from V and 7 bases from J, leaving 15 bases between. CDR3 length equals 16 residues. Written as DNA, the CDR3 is TGTGCCAGCAGCCAAGATAGAGGCAGCCAAACTGAAAAACTGTTTTTT. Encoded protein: CASSQDRGSQTEKLFF.

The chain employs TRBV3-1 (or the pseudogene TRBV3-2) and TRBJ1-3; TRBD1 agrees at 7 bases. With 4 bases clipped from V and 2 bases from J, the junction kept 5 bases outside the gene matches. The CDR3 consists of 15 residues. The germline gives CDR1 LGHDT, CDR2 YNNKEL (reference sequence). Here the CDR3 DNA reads TGTGCCAGCAGCCGGCAGGGGGGGCCTGGAAACACCATATATTTT. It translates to CASSRQGGPGNTIYF.

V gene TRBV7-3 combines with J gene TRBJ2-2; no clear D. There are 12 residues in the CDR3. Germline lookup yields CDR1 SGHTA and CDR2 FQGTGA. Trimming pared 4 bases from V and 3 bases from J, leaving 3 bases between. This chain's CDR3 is CASSSYTGELFF. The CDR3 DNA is TGTGCCAGCAGCTCCTACACCGGGGAGCTGTTTTTT.

CDR3 protein: CASSPGPETSYEQYF. CDR3 bases: TGTGCCAGCAGCCCCGGCCCAGAGACGTCCTACGAGCAGTACTTC. The chain carries TRBV6-5 and TRBJ2-7; D is uncertain. V was shortened by 6 bases and J by 1 base, with 16 bases between the two germline ends. There are 15 residues in the CDR3. From germline, CDR1 is MNHEY and CDR2 SVGAGI.

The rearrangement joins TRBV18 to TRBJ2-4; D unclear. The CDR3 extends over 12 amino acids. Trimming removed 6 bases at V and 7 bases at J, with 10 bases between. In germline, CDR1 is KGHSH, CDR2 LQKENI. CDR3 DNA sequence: TGTGCCAGCTCTGGAGAGCTTAACATTCAGTACTTC. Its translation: CASSGELNIQYF. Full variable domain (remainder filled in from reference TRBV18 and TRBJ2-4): NAGVMQNPRHLVRRRGQEARLRCSPMKGHSHVYWYRQLPEEGLKFMVYLQKENIIDESGMPKERFSAEFPKEGPSILRIQQVVRGDSAAYFCASSGELNIQYFGAGTRLSVL.

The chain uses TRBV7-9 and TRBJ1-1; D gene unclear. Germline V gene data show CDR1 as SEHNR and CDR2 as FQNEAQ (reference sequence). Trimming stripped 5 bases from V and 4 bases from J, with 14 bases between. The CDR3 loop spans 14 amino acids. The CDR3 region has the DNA TGTGCCAGCAGCCCCCACCTTGTGGTCACTGAAGCTTTCTTT. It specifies CASSPHLVVTEAFF. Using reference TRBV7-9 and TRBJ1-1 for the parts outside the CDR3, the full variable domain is DTGVSQNPRHKITKRGQNVTFRCDPISEHNRLYWYRQTLGQGPEFLTYFQNEAQLEKSRLLSDRFSAERPKGSFSTLEIQRTEQGDSAMYLCASSPHLVVTEAFFGQGTRLTVV.

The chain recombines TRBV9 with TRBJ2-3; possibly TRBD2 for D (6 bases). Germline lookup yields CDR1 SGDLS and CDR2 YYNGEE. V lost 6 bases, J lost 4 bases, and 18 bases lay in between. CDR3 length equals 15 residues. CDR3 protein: CASTAQPEGADTQYF. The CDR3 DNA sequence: TGTGCCAGCACCGCTCAGCCGGAGGGCGCAGATACGCAGTATTTT.

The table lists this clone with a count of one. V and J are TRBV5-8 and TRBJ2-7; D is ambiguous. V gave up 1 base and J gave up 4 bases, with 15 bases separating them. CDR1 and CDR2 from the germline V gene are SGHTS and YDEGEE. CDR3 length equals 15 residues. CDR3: CASSLKGFKTYEQYF. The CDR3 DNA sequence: TGTGCCAGCAGCTTGAAAGGGTTCAAGACGTACGAGCAGTACTTC.

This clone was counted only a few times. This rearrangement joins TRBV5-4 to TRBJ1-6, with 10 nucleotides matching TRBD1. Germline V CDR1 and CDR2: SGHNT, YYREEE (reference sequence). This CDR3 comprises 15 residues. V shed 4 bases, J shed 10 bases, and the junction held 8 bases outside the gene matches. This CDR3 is CASSPRTGGGSPLHF. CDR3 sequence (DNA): TGTGCCAGCAGCCCTCGGACAGGGGGAGGCTCACCCCTCCACTTT.

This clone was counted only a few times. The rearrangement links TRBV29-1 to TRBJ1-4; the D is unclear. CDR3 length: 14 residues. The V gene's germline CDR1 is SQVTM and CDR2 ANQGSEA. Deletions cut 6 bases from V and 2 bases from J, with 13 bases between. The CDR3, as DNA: TGCAGCGTCGTATCGGGTTTCACTAATGAAAAACTGTTTTTT. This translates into CSVVSGFTNEKLFF.

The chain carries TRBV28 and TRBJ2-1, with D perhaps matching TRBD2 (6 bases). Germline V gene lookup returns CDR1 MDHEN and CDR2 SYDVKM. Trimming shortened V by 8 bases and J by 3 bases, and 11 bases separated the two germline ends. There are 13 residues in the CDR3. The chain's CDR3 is CASRDSFYNEQFF. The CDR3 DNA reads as TGTGCCAGCCGGGACTCCTTCTACAATGAGCAGTTCTTC.

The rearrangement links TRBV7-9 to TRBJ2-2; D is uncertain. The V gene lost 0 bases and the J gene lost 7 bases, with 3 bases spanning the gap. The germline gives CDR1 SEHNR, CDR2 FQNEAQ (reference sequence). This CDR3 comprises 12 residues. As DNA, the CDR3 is TGTGCCAGCAGCTTAGCGGACGGGGAGCTGTTTTTT. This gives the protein CASSLADGELFF. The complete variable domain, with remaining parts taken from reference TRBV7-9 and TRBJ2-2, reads DTGVSQNPRHKITKRGQNVTFRCDPISEHNRLYWYRQTLGQGPEFLTYFQNEAQLEKSRLLSDRFSAERPKGSFSTLEIQRTEQGDSAMYLCASSLADGELFFGEGSRLTVL.

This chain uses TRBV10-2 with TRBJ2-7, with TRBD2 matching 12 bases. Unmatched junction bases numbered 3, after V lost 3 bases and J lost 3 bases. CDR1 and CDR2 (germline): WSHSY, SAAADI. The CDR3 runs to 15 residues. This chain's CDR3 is CASSDGLAGLYEQYF. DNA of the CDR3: TGCGCCAGCAGTGATGGACTAGCGGGACTCTACGAGCAGTACTTC.

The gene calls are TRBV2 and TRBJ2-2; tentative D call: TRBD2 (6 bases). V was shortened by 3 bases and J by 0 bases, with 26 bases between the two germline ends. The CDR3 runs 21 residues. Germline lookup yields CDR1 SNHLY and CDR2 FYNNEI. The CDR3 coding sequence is TGTGCCAGCAGTGAGGGGGTGGCGGCCCTCGTGGCGGGACCGAACACCGGGGAGCTGTTTTTT. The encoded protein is CASSEGVAALVAGPNTGELFF.

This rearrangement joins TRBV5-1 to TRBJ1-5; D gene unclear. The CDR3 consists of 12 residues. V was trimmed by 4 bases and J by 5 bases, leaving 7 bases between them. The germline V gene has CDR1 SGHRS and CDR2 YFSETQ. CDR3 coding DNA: TGCGCCAGCAGCCTCGGAGATCAGCCCCAGCATTTT. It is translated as CASSLGDQPQHF.

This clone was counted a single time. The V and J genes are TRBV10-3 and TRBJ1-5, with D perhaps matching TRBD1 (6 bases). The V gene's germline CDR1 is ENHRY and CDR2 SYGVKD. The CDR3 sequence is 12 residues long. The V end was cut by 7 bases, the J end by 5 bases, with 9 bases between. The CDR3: CAIKSGDQPQHF. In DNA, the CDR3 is TGTGCCATCAAGTCAGGGGATCAGCCCCAGCATTTT.

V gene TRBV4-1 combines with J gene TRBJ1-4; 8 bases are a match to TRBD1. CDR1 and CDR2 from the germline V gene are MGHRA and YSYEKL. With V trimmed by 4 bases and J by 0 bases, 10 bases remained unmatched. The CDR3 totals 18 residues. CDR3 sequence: CASSLPTGDLATNEKLFF. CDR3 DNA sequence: TGCGCCAGCAGCCTTCCGACAGGGGACCTTGCAACTAATGAAAAACTGTTTTTT.

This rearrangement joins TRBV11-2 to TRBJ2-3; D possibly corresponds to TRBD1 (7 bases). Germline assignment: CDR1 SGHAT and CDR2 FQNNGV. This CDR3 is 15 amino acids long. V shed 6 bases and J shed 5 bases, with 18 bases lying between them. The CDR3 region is CASRLTTGTQDTQYF. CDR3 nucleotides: TGTGCCAGCAGGTTAACGACAGGGACTCAAGATACGCAGTATTTT.

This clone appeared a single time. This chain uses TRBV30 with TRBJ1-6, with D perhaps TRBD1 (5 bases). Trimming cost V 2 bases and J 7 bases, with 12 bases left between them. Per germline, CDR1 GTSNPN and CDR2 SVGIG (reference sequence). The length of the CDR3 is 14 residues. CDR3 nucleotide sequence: TGTGCCTGGAGTTCCGGGGCCTTGAATTCACCCCTCCACTTT. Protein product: CAWSSGALNSPLHF.

The CDR3 spells CAISESSGISGNTIYF. CDR3 in DNA: TGTGCCATCAGTGAGTCTTCAGGGATCTCTGGAAACACCATATATTTT. The rearrangement joins TRBV10-3 to TRBJ1-3; tentatively, D is TRBD1 (5 bases). This CDR3 comprises 16 residues. V was cut by 0 bases and J by 0 bases, with 9 bases left in between. The germline gives CDR1 ENHRY, CDR2 SYGVKD.

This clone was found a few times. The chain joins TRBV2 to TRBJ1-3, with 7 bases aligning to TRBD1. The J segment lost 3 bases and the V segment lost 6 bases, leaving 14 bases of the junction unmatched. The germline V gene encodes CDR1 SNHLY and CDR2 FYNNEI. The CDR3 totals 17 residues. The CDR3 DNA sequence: TGTGCCAGCAGGAGGACAGGATTTGGGTCCCTTGGAAACACCATATATTTT. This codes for CASRRTGFGSLGNTIYF.

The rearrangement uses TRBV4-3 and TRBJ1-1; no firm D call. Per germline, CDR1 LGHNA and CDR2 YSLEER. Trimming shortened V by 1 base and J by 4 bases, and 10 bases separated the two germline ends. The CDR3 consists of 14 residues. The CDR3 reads CASSQVLRATEAFF. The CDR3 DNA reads TGCGCCAGCAGCCAAGTTTTAAGGGCCACTGAAGCTTTCTTT.

CDR3 nucleotides: TGTGCCAGCAGCTCCCCCGACGGCTATGGCTACACCTTC. This translates into CASSSPDGYGYTF. The chain recombines TRBV7-3 with TRBJ1-2; D call uncertain. Between the trimmed V and J ends, which lost 4 bases and 4 bases, there was a span of 10 bases. The CDR3 loop spans 13 amino acids. Germline V gene data show CDR1 as SGHTA and CDR2 as FQGTGA.

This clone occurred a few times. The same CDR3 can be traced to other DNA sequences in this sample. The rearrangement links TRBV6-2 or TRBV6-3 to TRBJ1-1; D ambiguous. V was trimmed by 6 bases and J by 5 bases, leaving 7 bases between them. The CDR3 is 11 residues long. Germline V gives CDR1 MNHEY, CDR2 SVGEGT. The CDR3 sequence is CASSLGTEAFF. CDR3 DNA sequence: TGTGCCAGCAGCTTAGGTACTGAAGCTTTCTTT.

This CDR3 reads CSVAGTAGANVLTF. In nucleotides, the CDR3 is TGCAGCGTTGCAGGGACGGCTGGGGCCAACGTCCTGACTTTC. This sequence joins TRBV29-1 and TRBJ2-6; possibly TRBD1 or TRBD2 for D (5 bases each). V lost 4 bases and J 2 bases, leaving 9 bases between the germline ends. The CDR3 is 14 amino acids. CDR1 and CDR2 (germline): SQVTM, ANQGSEA.

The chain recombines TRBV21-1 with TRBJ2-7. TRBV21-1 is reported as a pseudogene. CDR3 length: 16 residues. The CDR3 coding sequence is TGTGCCAGCAGCAAACCCAACCCGGGGCCGGTCTACGAGCAGTACTTC. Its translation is CASSKPNPGPVYEQYF.

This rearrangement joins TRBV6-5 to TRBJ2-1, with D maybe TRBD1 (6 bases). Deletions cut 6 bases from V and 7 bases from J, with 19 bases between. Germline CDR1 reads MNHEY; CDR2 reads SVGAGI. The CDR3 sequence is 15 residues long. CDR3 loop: CASRGDRGSKNEQFF. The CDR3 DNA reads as TGTGCCAGCAGGGGCGATAGGGGGTCGAAAAATGAGCAGTTCTTC.

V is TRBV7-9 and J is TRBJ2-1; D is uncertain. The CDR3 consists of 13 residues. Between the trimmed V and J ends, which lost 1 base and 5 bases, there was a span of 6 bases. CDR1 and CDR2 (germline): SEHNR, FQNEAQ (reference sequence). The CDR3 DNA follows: TGTGCCAGCAGCTTAGTCGTTAACAATGAGCAGTTCTTC. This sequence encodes CASSLVVNNEQFF.